The rows below give T cell receptor beta chains drawn from one sample of a study of blood T cell repertoires in COVID-19. Produced via immunoSEQ multiplex PCR; TCRdb's table is partial and in-frame only. The sample includes over 85,000 clones, about 90% of them seen just once. Sequencing was carried out using peripheral blood. The source of these receptors is a human donor in a cohort sampled during active COVID-19. CDR3s include the opening cysteine and the closing phenylalanine or tryptophan. Each record gives: clone size, J gene, D gene, V gene, CDR3 DNA, CDR3 protein. The D gene is left open where the match is weak. Where a row states a size, it is once, few, many or the class of an expanded clone; other rows omit it.

-	TRBJ1-1	TRBD1	TRBV28	TGTGCCAGCAGTTTGACAGGGGACACTGAAGCTTTCTTT	CASSLTGDTEAFF
-	TRBJ2-3	-	TRBV7-6	TGTGCCAGCAGCTCCAGCCGGACTCCGTATTTT	CASSSSRTPYF
-	TRBJ2-7	-	TRBV3-1/TRBV3-2	TGTGCCAGCAGCCAAGGGGCACAAGTCTACGAGCAGTACTTC	CASSQGAQVYEQYF
-	TRBJ1-2	-	TRBV7-2	TGTGCCAGCAGCCTGAACGGGGTGACCTATGGCTACACCTTC	CASSLNGVTYGYTF
-	TRBJ2-7	-	TRBV4-3	TGCGCCAGCAGCCCCTCGGAGGGGGCATCCTACGAGCAGTACTTC	CASSPSEGASYEQYF
once	TRBJ2-7	-	TRBV28	TGTGCCAGCAGCCCGAGACTACAGCAGCAGTACTTC	CASSPRLQQQYF
-	TRBJ2-1	-	TRBV12-3/TRBV12-4	TGTGCCAGCAGTTTAAGGGGTACTGAGCAGTTCTTC	CASSLRGTEQFF
-	TRBJ2-6	-	TRBV5-4	TGTGCCAGCAGCCGCTTAGGGGTTACCTCTGGGGCCAACGTCCTGACTTTC	CASSRLGVTSGANVLTF
-	TRBJ2-4	TRBD2	TRBV3-1/TRBV3-2	TGTGCCAGCAGCCCACTACTAGCGGGAGACGGCGTCCTAGCCAAAAACATTCAGTACTTC	CASSPLLAGDGVLAKNIQYF
-	TRBJ1-5	-	TRBV7-9	TGTGCCAGCAGCTTAAGTCCTGAAGGAGGGAGGGGTCAGCCCCAGCATTTT	CASSLSPEGGRGQPQHF
-	TRBJ2-3	TRBD2	TRBV4-2	TGTGCCAGCAGCCAACCTTTCACCGGGACTAGCGGGGGTAGCACAGATACGCAGTATTTT	CASSQPFTGTSGGSTDTQYF
-	TRBJ2-1	TRBD1	TRBV6-1	TGTGCCAGCAGTGGGACAGGGGGAATCTCCTACAATGAGCAGTTCTTC	CASSGTGGISYNEQFF
few	TRBJ1-6	-	TRBV5-6	TGTGCCAGCAACCTTAGGGGTCATAATTCACCCCTCCACTTT	CASNLRGHNSPLHF
-	TRBJ1-2	-	TRBV18	TGTGCCAGCGCCTCTCGCGGGAGCGGTAACTATGGCTACACCTTC	CASASRGSGNYGYTF
-	TRBJ2-2	-	TRBV5-4	TGTGCCAGCAGCTCGTCTTACGGGGTAAACACCGGGGAGCTGTTTTTT	CASSSSYGVNTGELFF
once	TRBJ1-2	-	TRBV6-2/TRBV6-3	TGTGCCAGCAGTTCCTTGGGCTACGACGGAATAAACTATGGCTACACCTTC	CASSSLGYDGINYGYTF
-	TRBJ2-7	TRBD1	TRBV15	TGTGCCACCAGCGGCGGACAGGGGGCGACCTACGAGCAGTACTTC	CATSGGQGATYEQYF
-	TRBJ1-1	-	TRBV5-1	TGCGCCAGCAGCTTACCCGCGGCGGGCAACACTGAAGCTTTCTTT	CASSLPAAGNTEAFF
-	TRBJ1-1	-	TRBV7-3	TGTGCCAGCAGCGCACAGGGGAACACTGAAGCTTTCTTT	CASSAQGNTEAFF
-	TRBJ1-6	-	TRBV18	TGTGCCAGCTCACCCGCCAGGGATGGTGATTCACCCCTCCACTTT	CASSPARDGDSPLHF
-	TRBJ1-2	TRBD1	TRBV5-1	TGCGCCAGCAGCTTGGAACCTGCGACAGGGTTCCGGGGCTACACCTTC	CASSLEPATGFRGYTF
-	TRBJ2-7	TRBD1	TRBV19	TGTGCCAGTAGCAGACAGGGAATGATTCTCGAGCAGTACTTC	CASSRQGMILEQYF
-	TRBJ2-1	TRBD2	TRBV5-1	TGCGCCAGCAGCTTACCGGGACTATCCCAAAGGAGCTCCTACAATGAGCAGTTCTTC	CASSLPGLSQRSSYNEQFF
-	TRBJ2-7	-	TRBV6-2/TRBV6-3	TGTGCCAGCAGTTACTCGGCGGGGCCCTACGAGCAGTACTTC	CASSYSAGPYEQYF
-	TRBJ1-2	-	TRBV19	TGTGCCAGTAGTATCGGCCGGGGAAGCTATGGCTACACCTTC	CASSIGRGSYGYTF
-	TRBJ1-6	-	TRBV6-2/TRBV6-3	TGTGCCAGCAGTCCCTCGGACAGAGATCCCATCACCCTCCACTTT	CASSPSDRDPITLHF
-	TRBJ1-5	TRBD1	TRBV15	TGTGCCACCAGCAGAGAAACAGGGGGCGGGAATCAGCCCCAGCATTTT	CATSRETGGGNQPQHF
-	TRBJ2-7	TRBD2	TRBV4-1	TGCGCCAGCAGCCAAGGCCTAGCGGGGGGCCCCCATTACGAGCAGTACTTC	CASSQGLAGGPHYEQYF
-	TRBJ2-3	TRBD2	TRBV24-1	TGTGCCACCAGTGATCCAGCGGGATATAGCACAGATACGCAGTATTTT	CATSDPAGYSTDTQYF
-	TRBJ2-1	TRBD2	TRBV5-1	TGCGCCAGCAGCAAACTAGCGGGATTGTACAATGAGCAGTTCTTC	CASSKLAGLYNEQFF
-	TRBJ1-4	-	TRBV5-4	TGTGCCAGCAGCCCGGGGGACTTTCCTAATGAAAAACTGTTTTTT	CASSPGDFPNEKLFF
-	TRBJ2-3	TRBD2	TRBV29-1	TGCAGCTCTCCGGCCACTAGCGGGGGGGGGACTGCGCAGTATTTT	CSSPATSGGGTAQYF
-	TRBJ2-7	TRBD2	TRBV6-5	TGTGCCAGCAGTTCGATAGCGGGGGGCTACGAGCAGTACTTC	CASSSIAGGYEQYF
-	TRBJ2-7	-	TRBV9	TGTGCCAGCAGCGTAGGAGTAGGGGACGAGCAGTACTTC	CASSVGVGDEQYF
once	TRBJ1-3	-	TRBV2	TGTGCCAGCAGTGAATTGGGGGGGATACTAGGAAACACCATATATTTT	CASSELGGILGNTIYF
-	TRBJ2-1	-	TRBV18	TGTGCCAGCTCATACGTACAGGGATCCGAGGATGAGCAGTTCTTC	CASSYVQGSEDEQFF
-	TRBJ1-6	TRBD1	TRBV7-8	TGTGCCAGCAGCCCCTCCCGACAGGGGAGCTCACCCCTCCACTTT	CASSPSRQGSSPLHF
once	TRBJ2-1	TRBD2	TRBV19	TGTGCCAGTAGTCTGGGGGAGGGGATCGGTGAGCAGTTCTTC	CASSLGEGIGEQFF
-	TRBJ1-4	-	TRBV5-1	TGCGCCAGCAGCTTGTCACCGGGCCAAGAGGGAAAACTGTTTTTT	CASSLSPGQEGKLFF
-	TRBJ1-5	-	TRBV7-8	TGTGCCAGCAGCTTAGTAGCACAGAGGGATCAGCCCCAGCATTTT	CASSLVAQRDQPQHF
-	TRBJ2-6	TRBD1	TRBV5-1	TGCGCCAGCAGCCTACTGACAGGGACTGGGGCCAACGTCCTGACTTTC	CASSLLTGTGANVLTF
-	TRBJ2-7	TRBD1	TRBV27	TGTGCCAGCAGTTGGAGACAGGGAGACGAGCAGTACTTC	CASSWRQGDEQYF